Listed below are T cell receptor beta chains from one sample, sequenced in a study of shared clonotypes between healthy human individuals. The assay was immunoSEQ multiplex PCR, and TCRdb's table has in-frame clones only and misses some. This table holds approximately 640,000 clones, 55% to 75% found once. The sample consisted of memory CD4+ T cells sorted from blood. The receptors were sampled from a woman in her thirties in good health. Each CDR3 is given with its conserved first and last residue. The D gene is left open where the match is weak. Clone size is shown for a subset of rows, as once, few, many or a class of expanded clone.

length: 13; J: TRBJ2-5; size: NA; V: TRBV2; D: TRBD2; CDR3: CASSEDYSGSKYF; DNA: TGTGCCAGCAGTGAAGACTATAGCGGGAGCAAGTACTTC
length: 16; J: TRBJ2-5; size: NA; V: TRBV7-7; D: NA; CDR3: CASSLGATPLQETQYF; DNA: TGTGCCAGCAGCTTAGGAGCAACACCCCTCCAAGAGACCCAGTACTTC
length: 14; J: TRBJ2-7; size: NA; V: TRBV28; D: TRBD1; CDR3: CASSSGTGIYEQYF; DNA: TGTGCCAGCAGTTCGGGGACAGGGATATACGAGCAGTACTTC
length: 14; J: TRBJ2-7; size: NA; V: TRBV5-4; D: NA; CDR3: CASSKEPSTVTQYF; DNA: TGTGCCAGCAGCAAAGAACCTAGCACTGTGACGCAGTACTTC
length: 16; J: TRBJ2-3; size: once; V: TRBV19; D: TRBD2; CDR3: CASSKLAGDSRYTQYF; DNA: TGTGCCAGTAGTAAACTAGCGGGAGATTCTCGATATACGCAGTATTTT
length: 15; J: TRBJ1-3; size: NA; V: TRBV5-1; D: NA; CDR3: CASSFQGLEGNTIYF; DNA: TGCGCCAGCAGCTTCCAGGGGTTGGAGGGAAACACCATATATTTT
length: 14; J: TRBJ2-2; size: NA; V: TRBV4-1; D: NA; CDR3: CASSQVENTGELFF; DNA: TGCGCCAGCAGCCAAGTAGAGAACACCGGGGAGCTGTTTTTT
length: 13; J: TRBJ2-2; size: NA; V: TRBV18; D: NA; CDR3: CASSPIRTGELFF; DNA: TGTGCCAGCTCACCTATTCGCACCGGGGAGCTGTTTTTT
length: 14; J: TRBJ1-5; size: NA; V: TRBV5-8; D: NA; CDR3: CASSPRMVGQPQHF; DNA: TGTGCCAGCAGCCCCCGAATGGTTGGTCAGCCCCAGCATTTT
length: 13; J: TRBJ2-7; size: few; V: TRBV11-2; D: TRBD1; CDR3: CASSPDRGGEQYF; DNA: TGTGCCAGCAGCCCCGACAGGGGAGGCGAGCAGTACTTC
length: 13; J: TRBJ1-1; size: NA; V: TRBV7-3; D: NA; CDR3: CASSSQGDTEAFF; DNA: TGTGCCAGCAGCTCACAGGGCGACACTGAAGCTTTCTTT
length: 13; J: TRBJ2-1; size: NA; V: TRBV21-1; D: NA; CDR3: CASSTTDYNEQFF; DNA: TGTGCCAGCAGCACGACAGATTACAATGAGCAGTTCTTC
length: 23; J: TRBJ2-7; size: once; V: TRBV7-3; D: TRBD2; CDR3: CASSLKPHPPGLAGVGSGYEQYF; DNA: TGTGCCAGCAGCTTAAAGCCCCACCCTCCGGGACTAGCGGGAGTGGGTTCGGGCTACGAGCAGTACTTC
length: 14; J: TRBJ2-5; size: NA; V: TRBV7-7; D: NA; CDR3: CASSPTGTGETQYF; DNA: TGTGCCAGCAGCCCTACAGGGACCGGAGAGACCCAGTACTTC
length: 17; J: TRBJ1-1; size: NA; V: TRBV25-1; D: TRBD1; CDR3: CASSDSLQGLGHTEAFF; DNA: TGTGCCAGCAGTGACAGCCTACAGGGGTTAGGGCACACTGAAGCTTTCTTT
length: 19; J: TRBJ2-6; size: NA; V: TRBV21-1; D: NA; CDR3: CASSATTGRLSPGANVLTF; DNA: TGTGCCAGCAGCGCTACGACAGGGAGATTGAGTCCGGGGGCCAACGTCCTGACTTTC
length: 14; J: TRBJ2-7; size: NA; V: TRBV12-5; D: TRBD2; CDR3: CASGSGRLNYEQYF; DNA: TGTGCTAGTGGTAGCGGGAGGTTAAACTACGAGCAGTACTTC
length: 13; J: TRBJ2-7; size: NA; V: TRBV2; D: NA; CDR3: CASQSGRTYEQYF; DNA: TGTGCCAGCCAAAGTGGACGGACCTACGAGCAGTACTTC
length: 17; J: TRBJ2-3; size: NA; V: TRBV7-9; D: TRBD2; CDR3: CASGQGLAGGGTDTQYF; DNA: TGTGCCAGCGGACAGGGACTAGCGGGAGGCGGTACAGATACGCAGTATTTT
length: 14; J: TRBJ2-3; size: NA; V: TRBV6-5; D: TRBD1; CDR3: CASSADRFTDTQYF; DNA: TGTGCCAGCAGTGCGGACAGGTTCACAGATACGCAGTATTTT
length: 14; J: TRBJ2-2; size: NA; V: TRBV30; D: TRBD2; CDR3: CAWRLAGNTGELFF; DNA: TGTGCCTGGAGACTAGCGGGAAACACCGGGGAGCTGTTTTTT
length: 14; J: TRBJ2-5; size: NA; V: TRBV7-3; D: TRBD2; CDR3: CASSSSGRGETQYF; DNA: TGTGCCAGCAGCTCTAGCGGGAGGGGGGAGACCCAGTACTTC
length: 16; J: TRBJ1-3; size: NA; V: TRBV4-2; D: TRBD1; CDR3: CASSQEQGEAGNTIYF; DNA: TGTGCCAGCAGCCAGGAACAGGGGGAAGCTGGAAACACCATATATTTT
length: 12; J: TRBJ1-2; size: NA; V: TRBV10-2; D: NA; CDR3: CASSDQVRGYTF; DNA: TGCGCCAGCAGTGATCAAGTAAGAGGCTACACCTTC
length: 12; J: TRBJ1-2; size: NA; V: TRBV5-6; D: NA; CDR3: CASSFQGNGYTF; DNA: TGTGCCAGCAGCTTTCAGGGGAATGGCTACACCTTC
length: 13; J: TRBJ1-1; size: few; V: TRBV6-5; D: NA; CDR3: CASSYQGDTEAFF; DNA: TGTGCCAGCAGTTACCAGGGCGATACTGAAGCTTTCTTT
length: 14; J: TRBJ1-1; size: NA; V: TRBV5-1; D: NA; CDR3: CASSSFSRNTEAFF; DNA: TGCGCCAGCAGCTCGTTCTCACGGAACACTGAAGCTTTCTTT
length: 9; J: TRBJ1-1; size: NA; V: TRBV20-1; D: NA; CDR3: CSAGKGAFF; DNA: TGCAGTGCTGGTAAAGGGGCTTTCTTT
length: 13; J: TRBJ2-3; size: once; V: TRBV25-1; D: NA; CDR3: CASNFGGADTQYF; DNA: TGTGCCAGCAATTTTGGGGGCGCAGATACGCAGTATTTT
length: 15; J: TRBJ2-4; size: NA; V: TRBV18; D: NA; CDR3: CASSPTAGAKNIQYF; DNA: TGTGCCAGCTCACCAACCGCAGGAGCCAAAAACATTCAGTACTTC
length: 17; J: TRBJ2-3; size: NA; V: TRBV9; D: TRBD2; CDR3: CASSVAWTSFATDTQYF; DNA: TGTGCCAGCAGCGTAGCTTGGACTAGCTTCGCAACAGATACGCAGTATTTT
length: 15; J: TRBJ2-7; size: once; V: TRBV2; D: NA; CDR3: CASSSRLGGTYEQYF; DNA: TGTGCCAGCAGTAGCCGGTTGGGTGGGACCTACGAGCAGTACTTC
length: 14; J: TRBJ2-3; size: NA; V: TRBV7-2; D: NA; CDR3: CASSLGDDTDTQYF; DNA: TGTGCCAGCAGCTTGGGGGACGACACAGATACGCAGTATTTT
length: 15; J: TRBJ2-2; size: NA; V: TRBV30; D: NA; CDR3: CAWSPIDGNTGELFF; DNA: TGTGCCTGGAGCCCCATTGACGGGAACACCGGGGAGCTGTTTTTT
length: 12; J: TRBJ1-2; size: NA; V: TRBV19; D: NA; CDR3: CASSMSAYGYTF; DNA: TGTGCCAGTAGTATGTCGGCGTATGGCTACACCTTC
length: 14; J: TRBJ1-1; size: few; V: TRBV28; D: NA; CDR3: CASRSPMGYTEAFF; DNA: TGTGCCAGCAGATCCCCCATGGGGTACACTGAAGCTTTCTTT
length: 16; J: TRBJ2-6; size: NA; V: TRBV18; D: NA; CDR3: CASSPATASGANVLTF; DNA: TGTGCCAGCTCACCTGCGACAGCCTCTGGGGCCAACGTCCTGACTTTC
length: 15; J: TRBJ1-4; size: NA; V: TRBV28; D: NA; CDR3: CASSPAGSPSEKLFF; DNA: TGTGCCAGCAGTCCAGCAGGGAGTCCTAGCGAAAAACTGTTTTTT
length: 14; J: TRBJ2-2; size: few; V: TRBV25-1; D: NA; CDR3: CASSVQGTTGELFF; DNA: TGTGCCAGCAGTGTCCAGGGAACCACCGGGGAGCTGTTTTTT
length: 13; J: TRBJ1-5; size: NA; V: TRBV4-1; D: NA; CDR3: CASSQSSYQPQHF; DNA: TGCGCCAGCAGCCAATCCAGTTATCAGCCCCAGCATTTT
length: 14; J: TRBJ1-4; size: NA; V: TRBV6-5; D: TRBD1; CDR3: CASSTQGAGEKLFF; DNA: TGTGCCAGCAGTACACAGGGGGCAGGGGAAAAACTGTTTTTT
length: 15; J: TRBJ1-2; size: NA; V: TRBV7-9; D: NA; CDR3: CASSFALDFNYGYTF; DNA: TGTGCCAGCAGCTTCGCGCTGGACTTTAACTATGGCTACACCTTC
length: 14; J: TRBJ2-3; size: few; V: TRBV5-4; D: NA; CDR3: CASSFSGPTDTQYF; DNA: TGTGCCAGCAGCTTTAGCGGTCCCACAGATACGCAGTATTTT